These T cell receptor beta chains were read from a single sample in a study of technical replicates of blood from a handful of donors. Generated by immunoSEQ multiplex PCR, the TCRdb table keeps only in-frame clones and is missing some. The sample consists of 14,000 or so clones, less than 90% of them appearing once. Sequenced: PBMCs. The origin of the receptors is a human donor in good health. Each CDR3 is given with its conserved first and last residue. D genes are given only for firm matches. Rows may omit the clone size; those that give it use once, few, many or a size class.

CDR3 DNA: TGTGCCAGCAGTTCTCGACAGGTCTCTGGAAACACCATATATTTT; CDR3 protein: CASSSRQVSGNTIYF; V gene: TRBV6-6; D gene: -; J gene: TRBJ1-3; clone size: -; CDR3 length: 15
CDR3 DNA: TGTGCCAGCAGTGCGCCCGTCAGCGGCCAAGAGACCCAGTACTTC; CDR3 protein: CASSAPVSGQETQYF; V gene: TRBV6-6; D gene: -; J gene: TRBJ2-5; clone size: -; CDR3 length: 15
CDR3 DNA: TGTGCCAGCAGTGGATTGGCGGCCGGGGAGCTGTTTTTT; CDR3 protein: CASSGLAAGELFF; V gene: TRBV2; D gene: -; J gene: TRBJ2-2; clone size: -; CDR3 length: 13
CDR3 DNA: TGTGCCTGGACCCTTTTTGGGACAACCTACACAGATACGCAGTATTTT; CDR3 protein: CAWTLFGTTYTDTQYF; V gene: TRBV30; D gene: -; J gene: TRBJ2-3; clone size: -; CDR3 length: 16
CDR3 DNA: TGTGCCAGCAGGTACAGGGGGCGAGGCACTGAAGCTTTCTTT; CDR3 protein: CASRYRGRGTEAFF; V gene: TRBV21-1; D gene: -; J gene: TRBJ1-1; clone size: -; CDR3 length: 14
CDR3 DNA: TGTGCCAGCAGCTTCGACAGTTACAATGAGCAGTTCTTC; CDR3 protein: CASSFDSYNEQFF; V gene: TRBV7-9; D gene: -; J gene: TRBJ2-1; clone size: -; CDR3 length: 13
CDR3 DNA: TGTGCCAGCAGCCCCAGGTGGGGCCGGGTGGATCAGCCCCAGCATTTT; CDR3 protein: CASSPRWGRVDQPQHF; V gene: TRBV7-2; D gene: -; J gene: TRBJ1-5; clone size: -; CDR3 length: 16
CDR3 DNA: TGTGCCAGCAGCGAACGCGGCGCCGAGACCCAGTACTTC; CDR3 protein: CASSERGAETQYF; V gene: TRBV7-9; D gene: -; J gene: TRBJ2-5; clone size: -; CDR3 length: 13
CDR3 DNA: TGTGCCAGCAGCTTCCGTCAAGAGACCCAGTACTTC; CDR3 protein: CASSFRQETQYF; V gene: TRBV7-2; D gene: -; J gene: TRBJ2-5; clone size: -; CDR3 length: 12
CDR3 DNA: TGTGCAAGTCGCCCACCGCGGTCAGGGGTTGAAAAACTGTTTTTT; CDR3 protein: CASRPPRSGVEKLFF; V gene: TRBV12-2; D gene: -; J gene: TRBJ1-4; clone size: once; CDR3 length: 15
CDR3 DNA: TGTGCCAGCAGTGAAGATTCCAGTCAGTGGTGGTCCTACAATGAGCAGTTCTTC; CDR3 protein: CASSEDSSQWWSYNEQFF; V gene: TRBV6-1; D gene: -; J gene: TRBJ2-1; clone size: -; CDR3 length: 18
CDR3 DNA: TGTGCCAGCAGCCCACGACTGGGGCGGGGGAATGAAAAACTGTTTTTT; CDR3 protein: CASSPRLGRGNEKLFF; V gene: TRBV9; D gene: -; J gene: TRBJ1-4; clone size: -; CDR3 length: 16
CDR3 DNA: TGTGCCTGGAGTAGAGGGATGGCAGGCACAGATACGCAGTATTTT; CDR3 protein: CAWSRGMAGTDTQYF; V gene: TRBV30; D gene: -; J gene: TRBJ2-3; clone size: -; CDR3 length: 15
CDR3 DNA: TGTGCCAGCAGCTTAGCGGGACAGGGAGTTTCCTACGAGCAGTACTTC; CDR3 protein: CASSLAGQGVSYEQYF; V gene: TRBV11-2; D gene: TRBD1; J gene: TRBJ2-7; clone size: few; CDR3 length: 16
CDR3 DNA: TGTGCCAGCAGCCTGGCCGAAAACACCGGGGAGCTGTTTTTT; CDR3 protein: CASSLAENTGELFF; V gene: TRBV2; D gene: -; J gene: TRBJ2-2; clone size: -; CDR3 length: 14
CDR3 DNA: TGCGCCAGCAGTGAGTCTGCAGGGCAAGAGACCCAGTACTTC; CDR3 protein: CASSESAGQETQYF; V gene: TRBV10-2; D gene: -; J gene: TRBJ2-5; clone size: -; CDR3 length: 14
CDR3 DNA: TGTGCCAGCAGCTTGGGACTAGCGGGAGACGAGCAGTACTTC; CDR3 protein: CASSLGLAGDEQYF; V gene: TRBV5-6; D gene: TRBD2; J gene: TRBJ2-7; clone size: few; CDR3 length: 14
CDR3 DNA: TGTGCCAGCAGCTTAACTTTGACTAGCGGAATTATAGAGGCCCAGTACTTC; CDR3 protein: CASSLTLTSGIIEAQYF; V gene: TRBV7-9; D gene: TRBD2; J gene: TRBJ2-5; clone size: once; CDR3 length: 17
CDR3 DNA: TGTGCCAGCAGCCGTCTCGGGGGAGGGTCGAGGACCGGGGAGCTGTTTTTT; CDR3 protein: CASSRLGGGSRTGELFF; V gene: TRBV7-6; D gene: TRBD2; J gene: TRBJ2-2; clone size: -; CDR3 length: 17
CDR3 DNA: TGCGCCAGCAGCTTGGATCCTAGCGGGGCAACCTACGAGCAGTACTTC; CDR3 protein: CASSLDPSGATYEQYF; V gene: TRBV5-1; D gene: TRBD2; J gene: TRBJ2-7; clone size: -; CDR3 length: 16
CDR3 DNA: TGTGCCAGCAGTGAGTCAGGGGGCGAGGGGCCCCAGCATTTT; CDR3 protein: CASSESGGEGPQHF; V gene: TRBV2; D gene: TRBD1; J gene: TRBJ1-5; clone size: -; CDR3 length: 14
CDR3 DNA: TGTGCCAGCAGTTTAGGACAGGGGGCGCGCAATGGCTACACCTTC; CDR3 protein: CASSLGQGARNGYTF; V gene: TRBV27; D gene: TRBD1; J gene: TRBJ1-2; clone size: -; CDR3 length: 15
CDR3 DNA: TGTGCCAGCAGCTTAGGGTCGGGGGAGCCCCAGCATTTT; CDR3 protein: CASSLGSGEPQHF; V gene: TRBV7-8; D gene: -; J gene: TRBJ1-5; clone size: -; CDR3 length: 13
CDR3 DNA: TGCGCCAGCAGTGATCACAGGAGCTCCTACGAGCAGTACTTC; CDR3 protein: CASSDHRSSYEQYF; V gene: TRBV10-1; D gene: -; J gene: TRBJ2-7; clone size: -; CDR3 length: 14
CDR3 DNA: TGTGCCAGTAGTCCCTCCGGGGGGGTGAGCAATCAGCCCCAGCATTTT; CDR3 protein: CASSPSGGVSNQPQHF; V gene: TRBV19; D gene: -; J gene: TRBJ1-5; clone size: once; CDR3 length: 16
CDR3 DNA: TGTGCCAGCAGCTGGACTAGCGTCGATGAGCAGTTCTTC; CDR3 protein: CASSWTSVDEQFF; V gene: TRBV28; D gene: TRBD2; J gene: TRBJ2-1; clone size: -; CDR3 length: 13
CDR3 DNA: TGTGCCAGTAGTATAGATCGGGGGACTAGCTCCACAGATACGCAGTATTTT; CDR3 protein: CASSIDRGTSSTDTQYF; V gene: TRBV19; D gene: TRBD2; J gene: TRBJ2-3; clone size: -; CDR3 length: 17
CDR3 DNA: TGTGCCTGGAGTTTATTGAGCAATCAGCCCCAGCATTTT; CDR3 protein: CAWSLLSNQPQHF; V gene: TRBV30; D gene: -; J gene: TRBJ1-5; clone size: -; CDR3 length: 13
CDR3 DNA: TGTGCCATGAGGAAAGAGACGAACACCGGGGAGCTGTTTTTT; CDR3 protein: CAMRKETNTGELFF; V gene: TRBV19; D gene: -; J gene: TRBJ2-2; clone size: -; CDR3 length: 14
CDR3 DNA: TGTGCCAGCTCACCAACGACAGGGGGCGCGGGTCGCACCACCTACGAGCAGTACTTC; CDR3 protein: CASSPTTGGAGRTTYEQYF; V gene: TRBV18; D gene: TRBD1; J gene: TRBJ2-7; clone size: once; CDR3 length: 19
CDR3 DNA: TGTGCCAGCAGTGTGGCGGGGAATCAGCCCCAGCATTTT; CDR3 protein: CASSVAGNQPQHF; V gene: TRBV2; D gene: -; J gene: TRBJ1-5; clone size: -; CDR3 length: 13
CDR3 DNA: TGTGCCAGCAGTGGGGAGTACAATCAGCCCCAGCATTTT; CDR3 protein: CASSGEYNQPQHF; V gene: TRBV6-1; D gene: -; J gene: TRBJ1-5; clone size: -; CDR3 length: 13
CDR3 DNA: TGTGCCAGCGAAGTGGCAGGGAGGAACTCTGAAGCTTTCTTT; CDR3 protein: CASEVAGRNSEAFF; V gene: TRBV28; D gene: -; J gene: TRBJ1-1; clone size: -; CDR3 length: 14
CDR3 DNA: TGTGCAAGTCGCTACCTGACAGATAGAGGAAACACCATATATTTT; CDR3 protein: CASRYLTDRGNTIYF; V gene: TRBV12-2; D gene: -; J gene: TRBJ1-3; clone size: once; CDR3 length: 15
CDR3 DNA: TGTGCCAGCTCGCAGGGACAGGGCCCCGATTCTGGAAACACCATATATTTT; CDR3 protein: CASSQGQGPDSGNTIYF; V gene: TRBV18; D gene: TRBD1; J gene: TRBJ1-3; clone size: few; CDR3 length: 17
CDR3 DNA: TGCGCCAGCACCTTCGGGGGAGAGACCCAGTACTTC; CDR3 protein: CASTFGGETQYF; V gene: TRBV5-1; D gene: -; J gene: TRBJ2-5; clone size: -; CDR3 length: 12
CDR3 DNA: TGTGCCAGCAGCGACTCCGGGACAGGGGTTTATGGCTACACCTTC; CDR3 protein: CASSDSGTGVYGYTF; V gene: TRBV9; D gene: TRBD1; J gene: TRBJ1-2; clone size: -; CDR3 length: 15
CDR3 DNA: TGTGCCAGCAGGCGACAGGGGGTGGACGAGCAGTACTTC; CDR3 protein: CASRRQGVDEQYF; V gene: TRBV2; D gene: TRBD1; J gene: TRBJ2-7; clone size: once; CDR3 length: 13